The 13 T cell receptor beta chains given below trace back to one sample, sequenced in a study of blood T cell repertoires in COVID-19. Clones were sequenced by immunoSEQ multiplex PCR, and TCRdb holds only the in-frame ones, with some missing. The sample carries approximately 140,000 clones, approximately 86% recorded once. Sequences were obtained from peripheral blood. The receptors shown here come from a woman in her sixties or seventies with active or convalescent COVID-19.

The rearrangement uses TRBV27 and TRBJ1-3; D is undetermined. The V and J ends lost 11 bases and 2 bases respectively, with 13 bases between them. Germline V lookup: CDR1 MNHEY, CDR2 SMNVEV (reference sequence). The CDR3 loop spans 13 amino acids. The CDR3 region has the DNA TGTGCCGGCCGATGGGCAGCTGGAAACACCATATATTTT. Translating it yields CAGRWAAGNTIYF.

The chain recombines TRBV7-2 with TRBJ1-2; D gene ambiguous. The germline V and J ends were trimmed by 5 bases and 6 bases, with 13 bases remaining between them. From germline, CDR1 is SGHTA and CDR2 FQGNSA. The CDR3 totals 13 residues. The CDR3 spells CASSPSRDDGYTF. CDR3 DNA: TGTGCCAGCAGCCCTTCACGGGATGATGGCTACACCTTC.

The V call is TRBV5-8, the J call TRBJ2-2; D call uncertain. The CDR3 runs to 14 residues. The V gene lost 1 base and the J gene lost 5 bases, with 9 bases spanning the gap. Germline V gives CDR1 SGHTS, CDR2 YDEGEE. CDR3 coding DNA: TGTGCCAGCAGCTTGTTGGCTTTTACCGGGGAGCTGTTTTTT. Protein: CASSLLAFTGELFF.

For the CDR3, the DNA is TGTGCCAGCAGTGACAGGTGGAATGAAAAACTGTTTTTT. This codes for CASSDRWNEKLFF. This sequence joins TRBV25-1 and TRBJ1-4; D is ambiguous. Deletions cut 3 bases from V and 5 bases from J, with 7 bases between. CDR1 is MGHDK, CDR2 SYGVNS, per germline. This CDR3 contains 13 residues.

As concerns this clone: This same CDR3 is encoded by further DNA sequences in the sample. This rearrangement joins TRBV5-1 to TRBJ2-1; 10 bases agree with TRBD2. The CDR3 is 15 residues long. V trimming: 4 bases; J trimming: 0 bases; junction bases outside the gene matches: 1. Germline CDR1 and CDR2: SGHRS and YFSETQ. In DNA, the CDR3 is TGCGCCAGCAGCATAGCGGGGGGCTCCTACAATGAGCAGTTCTTC. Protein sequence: CASSIAGGSYNEQFF.

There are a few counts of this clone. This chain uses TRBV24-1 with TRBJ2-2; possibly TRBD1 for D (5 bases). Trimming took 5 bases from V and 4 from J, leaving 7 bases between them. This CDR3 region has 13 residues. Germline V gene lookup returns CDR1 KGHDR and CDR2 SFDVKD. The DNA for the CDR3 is TGTGCCACCAGTGCTGGGGCCACCGGGGAGCTGTTTTTT. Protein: CATSAGATGELFF.

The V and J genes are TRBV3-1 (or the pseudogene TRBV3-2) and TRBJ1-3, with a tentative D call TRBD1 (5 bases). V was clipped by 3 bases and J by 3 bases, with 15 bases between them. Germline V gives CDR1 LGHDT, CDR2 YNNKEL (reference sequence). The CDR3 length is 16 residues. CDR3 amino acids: CASSHYLGLDGNTIYF. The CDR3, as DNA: TGTGCCAGCAGCCATTATCTGGGGCTCGATGGAAACACCATATATTTT.

The chain's CDR3 is CASSLLSGEQYF. CDR3 sequence (DNA): TGTGCCAGCAGCTTGTTATCGGGAGAGCAGTACTTC. The chain carries TRBV7-2 and TRBJ2-7, with D possibly matching TRBD2 (5 bases). The germline gives CDR1 SGHTA, CDR2 FQGNSA. This CDR3 spans 12 amino acids. Trimming removed 3 bases from V and 7 bases from J, with 10 bases in between. The variable domain in full, with the rest retrieved from reference TRBV7-2 and TRBJ2-7, is GAGVSQSPSNKVTEKGKDVELRCDPISGHTALYWYRQSLGQGLEFLIYFQGNSAPDKSGLPSDRFSAERTGGSVSTLTIQRTQQEDSAVYLCASSLLSGEQYFGPGTRLTVT.

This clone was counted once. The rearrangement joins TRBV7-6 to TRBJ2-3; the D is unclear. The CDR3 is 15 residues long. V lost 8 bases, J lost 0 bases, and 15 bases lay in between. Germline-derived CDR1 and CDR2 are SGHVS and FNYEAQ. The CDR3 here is CASCQISSSTDTQYF. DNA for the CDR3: TGTGCCAGCTGCCAGATTTCAAGTAGCACAGATACGCAGTATTTT. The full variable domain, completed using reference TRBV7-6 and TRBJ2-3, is GAGVSQSPRYKVTKRGQDVALRCDPISGHVSLYWYRQALGQGPEFLTYFNYEAQQDKSGLPNDRFSAERPEGSISTLTIQRTEQRDSAMYRCASCQISSSTDTQYFGPGTRLTVL.

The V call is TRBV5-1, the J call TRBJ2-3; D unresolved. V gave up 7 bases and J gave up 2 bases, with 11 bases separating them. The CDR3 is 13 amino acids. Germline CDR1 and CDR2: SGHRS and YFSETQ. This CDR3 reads CASFNGATDTQYF. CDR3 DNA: TGCGCCAGCTTCAATGGAGCCACAGATACGCAGTATTTT.

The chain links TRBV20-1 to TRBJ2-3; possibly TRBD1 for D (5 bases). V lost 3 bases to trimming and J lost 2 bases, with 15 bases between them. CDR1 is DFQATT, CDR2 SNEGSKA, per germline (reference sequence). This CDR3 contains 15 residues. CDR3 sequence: CSASGWGPDTDTQYF. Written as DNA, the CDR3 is TGCAGTGCTAGTGGGTGGGGCCCTGACACAGATACGCAGTATTTT.

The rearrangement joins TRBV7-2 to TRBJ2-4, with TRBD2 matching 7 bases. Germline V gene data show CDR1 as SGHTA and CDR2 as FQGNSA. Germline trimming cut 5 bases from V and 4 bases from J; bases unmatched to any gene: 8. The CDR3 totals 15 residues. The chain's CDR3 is CASSPGGGQKNIQYF. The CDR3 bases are TGTGCCAGCAGCCCGGGGGGAGGGCAAAAAAACATTCAGTACTTC.

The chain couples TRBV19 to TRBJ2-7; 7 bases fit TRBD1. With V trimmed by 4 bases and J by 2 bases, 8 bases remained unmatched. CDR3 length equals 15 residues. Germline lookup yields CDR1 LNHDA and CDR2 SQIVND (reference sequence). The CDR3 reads CASSTRQGTPYEQYF. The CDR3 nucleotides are TGTGCCAGTAGTACCCGACAGGGCACCCCCTACGAGCAGTACTTC.